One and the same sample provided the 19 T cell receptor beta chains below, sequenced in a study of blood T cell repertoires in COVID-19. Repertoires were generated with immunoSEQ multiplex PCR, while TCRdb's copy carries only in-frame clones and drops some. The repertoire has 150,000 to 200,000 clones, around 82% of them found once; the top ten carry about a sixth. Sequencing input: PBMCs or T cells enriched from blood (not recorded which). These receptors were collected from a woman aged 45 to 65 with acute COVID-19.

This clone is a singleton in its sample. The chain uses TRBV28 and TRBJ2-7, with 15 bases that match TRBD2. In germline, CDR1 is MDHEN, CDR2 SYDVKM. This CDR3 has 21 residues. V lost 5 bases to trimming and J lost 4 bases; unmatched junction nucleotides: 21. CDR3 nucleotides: TGTGCCAGCAGTGTCCGACCTACCGGGACTAGCGGGGGGCCAAGACCTTACGAGCAGTACGTC. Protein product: CASSVRPTGTSGGPRPYEQYV.

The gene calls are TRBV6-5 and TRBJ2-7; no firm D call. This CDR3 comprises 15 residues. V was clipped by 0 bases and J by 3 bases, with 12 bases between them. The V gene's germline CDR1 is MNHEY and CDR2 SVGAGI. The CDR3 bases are TGTGCCAGCAGTTACTCGGGCTCAGCACGCTACGAGCAGTACGTC. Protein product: CASSYSGSARYEQYV.

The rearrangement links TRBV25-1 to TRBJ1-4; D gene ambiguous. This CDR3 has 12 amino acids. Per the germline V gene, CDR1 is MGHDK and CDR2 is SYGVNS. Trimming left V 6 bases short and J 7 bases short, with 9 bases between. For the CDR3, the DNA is TGTGCCAGCAGGGGAGATGGTGAAAAACTGTTTTTT. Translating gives CASRGDGEKLFF.

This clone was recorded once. The CDR3, as DNA: TGTGCCAGCAGCTTATACGTCGGGGGCGGGGGGGCCACAGATACGCAGTATTTT. Residues: CASSLYVGGGGATDTQYF. V usage is TRBV11-2 and J usage is TRBJ2-3; the match to TRBD2 covers 9 bases. Germline trimming cut 2 bases from V and 2 bases from J; bases unmatched to any gene: 11. The germline V gene has CDR1 SGHAT and CDR2 FQNNGV. The length of the CDR3 is 18 residues. The full variable domain, with the rest looked up from reference TRBV11-2 and TRBJ2-3, is EAGVAQSPRYKIIEKRQSVAFWCNPISGHATLYWYQQILGQGPKLLIQFQNNGVVDDSQLPKDRFSAERLKGVDSTLKIQPAKLEDSAVYLCASSLYVGGGGATDTQYFGPGTRLTVL.

This chain's CDR3 is CASSFGREADTEAFF. The CDR3 bases are TGTGCCAGCAGTTTTGGTAGGGAGGCGGACACTGAAGCTTTCTTT. The J gene is TRBJ1-1, the V gene TRBV28; D call uncertain. Germline values: CDR1 MDHEN, CDR2 SYDVKM. The length of the CDR3 is 15 residues. Trimming cost V 3 bases and J 3 bases, with 14 bases left between them.

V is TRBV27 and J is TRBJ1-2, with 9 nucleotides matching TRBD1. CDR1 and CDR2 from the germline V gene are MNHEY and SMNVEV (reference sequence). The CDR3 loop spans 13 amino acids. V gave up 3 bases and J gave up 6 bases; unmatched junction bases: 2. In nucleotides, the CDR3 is TGTGCCAGCAGTTTCGGGACAGGGAATGGCTACACCTTC. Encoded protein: CASSFGTGNGYTF.

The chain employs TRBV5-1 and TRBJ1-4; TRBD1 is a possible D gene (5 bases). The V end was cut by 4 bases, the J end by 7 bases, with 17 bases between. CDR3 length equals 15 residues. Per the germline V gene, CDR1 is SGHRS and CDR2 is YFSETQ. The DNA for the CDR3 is TGCGCCAGCAGCCCGGACACCCTGGGGGGTGAAAAACTGTTTTTT. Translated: CASSPDTLGGEKLFF.

In DNA form, the CDR3 reads TGCGCCAGCAGGTTGGGCCCGGATCAGCCCCAGCATTTT. Amino acid sequence: CASRLGPDQPQHF. The rearrangement uses TRBV10-2 and TRBJ1-5, with unresolved D. V lost 6 bases and J 5 bases, leaving 11 bases between the germline ends. Germline V gene lookup returns CDR1 WSHSY and CDR2 SAAADI. This CDR3 region has 13 residues.

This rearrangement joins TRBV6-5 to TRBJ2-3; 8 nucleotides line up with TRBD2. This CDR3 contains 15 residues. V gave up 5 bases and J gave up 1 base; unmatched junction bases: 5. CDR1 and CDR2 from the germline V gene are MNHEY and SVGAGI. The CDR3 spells CASSLSGARTDTQYF. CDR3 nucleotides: TGTGCCAGCAGTCTTAGCGGGGCGCGCACAGATACGCAGTATTTT.

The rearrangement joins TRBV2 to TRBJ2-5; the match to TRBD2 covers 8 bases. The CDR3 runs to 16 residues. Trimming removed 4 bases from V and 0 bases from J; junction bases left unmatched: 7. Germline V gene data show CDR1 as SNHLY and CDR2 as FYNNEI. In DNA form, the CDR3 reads TGTGCCAGCAGTGTTTCGGGGGGGAACAACCAAGAGACCCAGTACTTC. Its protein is CASSVSGGNNQETQYF.

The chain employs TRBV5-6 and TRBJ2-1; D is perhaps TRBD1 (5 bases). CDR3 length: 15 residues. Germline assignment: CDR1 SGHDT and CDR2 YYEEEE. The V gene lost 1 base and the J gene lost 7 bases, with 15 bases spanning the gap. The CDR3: CASSLFQGMANEQFF. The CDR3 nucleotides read TGTGCCAGCAGCTTGTTTCAGGGTATGGCAAATGAGCAGTTCTTC.

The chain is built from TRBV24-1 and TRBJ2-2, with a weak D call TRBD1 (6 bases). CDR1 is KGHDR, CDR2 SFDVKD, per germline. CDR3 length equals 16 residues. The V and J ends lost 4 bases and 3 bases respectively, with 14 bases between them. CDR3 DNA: TGTGCCACCAGTGACGTCCCAGGGGCGGACACCGGGGAGCTGTTTTTT. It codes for CATSDVPGADTGELFF.

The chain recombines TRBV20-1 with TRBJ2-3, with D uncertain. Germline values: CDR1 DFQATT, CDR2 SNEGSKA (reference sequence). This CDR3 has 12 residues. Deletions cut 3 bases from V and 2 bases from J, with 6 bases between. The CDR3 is CSASGDTDTQYF. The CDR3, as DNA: TGCAGTGCTAGTGGAGACACAGATACGCAGTATTTT.

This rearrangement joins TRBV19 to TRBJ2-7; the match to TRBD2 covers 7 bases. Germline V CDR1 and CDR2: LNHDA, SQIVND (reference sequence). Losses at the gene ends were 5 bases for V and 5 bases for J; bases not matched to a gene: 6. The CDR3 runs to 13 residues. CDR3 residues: CASSGGLVNEQYV. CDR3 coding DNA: TGTGCCAGTAGTGGAGGACTAGTGAACGAGCAGTACGTC.

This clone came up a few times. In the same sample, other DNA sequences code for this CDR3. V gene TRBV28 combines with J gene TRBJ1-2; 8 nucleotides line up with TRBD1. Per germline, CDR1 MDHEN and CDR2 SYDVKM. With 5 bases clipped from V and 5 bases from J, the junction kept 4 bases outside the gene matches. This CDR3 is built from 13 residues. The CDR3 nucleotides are TGTGCCAGCAGTGCCGGACAGGGTTATGGCTACACCTTC. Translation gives CASSAGQGYGYTF.

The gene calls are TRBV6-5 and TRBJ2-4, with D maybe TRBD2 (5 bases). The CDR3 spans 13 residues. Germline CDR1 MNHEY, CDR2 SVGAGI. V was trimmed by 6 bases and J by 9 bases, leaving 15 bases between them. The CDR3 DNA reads TGTGCCAGCAGGGCCCCTGTTCGGGGCATTCAGTACTTC. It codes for CASRAPVRGIQYF.

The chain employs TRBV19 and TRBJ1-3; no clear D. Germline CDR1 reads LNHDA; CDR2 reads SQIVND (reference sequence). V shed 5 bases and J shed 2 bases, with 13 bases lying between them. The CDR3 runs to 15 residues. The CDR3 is CASSLVEGAGNTIYF. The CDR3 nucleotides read TGTGCCAGTAGTCTGGTGGAAGGAGCTGGAAACACCATATATTTT.

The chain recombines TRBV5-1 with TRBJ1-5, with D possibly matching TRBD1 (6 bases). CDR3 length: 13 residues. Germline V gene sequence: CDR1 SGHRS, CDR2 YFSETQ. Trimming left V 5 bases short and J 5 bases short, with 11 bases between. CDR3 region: CASSRGGDQPQHF. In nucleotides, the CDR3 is TGCGCCAGCAGTAGGGGGGGGGATCAGCCCCAGCATTTT.

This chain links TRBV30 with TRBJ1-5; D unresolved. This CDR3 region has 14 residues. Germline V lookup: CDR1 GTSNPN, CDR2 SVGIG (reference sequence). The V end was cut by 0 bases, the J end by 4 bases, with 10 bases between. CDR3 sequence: CAWSVSDTNQPQHF. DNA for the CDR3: TGTGCCTGGAGTGTCTCTGATACTAATCAGCCCCAGCATTTT.